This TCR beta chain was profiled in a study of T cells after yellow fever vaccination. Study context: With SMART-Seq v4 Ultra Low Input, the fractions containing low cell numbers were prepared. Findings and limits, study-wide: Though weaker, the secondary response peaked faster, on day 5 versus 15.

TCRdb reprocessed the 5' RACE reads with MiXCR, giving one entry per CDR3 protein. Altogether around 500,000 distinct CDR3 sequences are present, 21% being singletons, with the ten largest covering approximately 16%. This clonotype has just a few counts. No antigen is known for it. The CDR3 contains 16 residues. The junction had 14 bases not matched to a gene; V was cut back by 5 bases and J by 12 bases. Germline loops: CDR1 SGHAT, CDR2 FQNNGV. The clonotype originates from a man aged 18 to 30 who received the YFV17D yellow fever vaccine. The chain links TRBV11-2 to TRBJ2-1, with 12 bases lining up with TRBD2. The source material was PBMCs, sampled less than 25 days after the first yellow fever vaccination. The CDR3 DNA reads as TGTGCCAGCAGCACGGAGCTAGCGGGGGGGCAGAGGGGGCAGTTCTTC. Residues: CASSTELAGGQRGQFF.